This TCR beta chain was captured by sequencing in a study of lymphopenia after photon versus proton radiotherapy. Notes on this clone: The antigen remains unidentified.

Study-wide results and caveats: After the lymphocyte nadir, photon-treated repertoires showed oligoclonal expansion, especially of CD8+ Temra cells. Survival link was tested only in deceased patients; proton benefit remains a possibility. A bigger post-nadir fall in TCR diversity correlated inversely with survival time in deceased patients. Proton therapy kept repertoires fairly stable, unlike photons, which gained effector/memory cells.

The protocol was immunoSEQ multiplex PCR, while the TCRdb copy is restricted to in-frame clones and leaves out a portion. The table lists 17,000 or so clones, around 80% of them singletons. Germline CDR1 reads DFQATT; CDR2 reads SNEGSKA (reference sequence). The CDR3 contains 11 residues. V was clipped by 0 bases and J by 3 bases, with 3 bases between them. The receptor's source is a man aged 70-80 years with pancreatic cancer. The V call is TRBV20-1, the J call TRBJ2-7; no clear D. Source: peripheral blood, taken from a patient treated with proton-based radiotherapy. CDR3: CSARERYEQYF. In DNA form, the CDR3 reads TGCAGTGCTAGAGAGCGCTACGAGCAGTACTTC.